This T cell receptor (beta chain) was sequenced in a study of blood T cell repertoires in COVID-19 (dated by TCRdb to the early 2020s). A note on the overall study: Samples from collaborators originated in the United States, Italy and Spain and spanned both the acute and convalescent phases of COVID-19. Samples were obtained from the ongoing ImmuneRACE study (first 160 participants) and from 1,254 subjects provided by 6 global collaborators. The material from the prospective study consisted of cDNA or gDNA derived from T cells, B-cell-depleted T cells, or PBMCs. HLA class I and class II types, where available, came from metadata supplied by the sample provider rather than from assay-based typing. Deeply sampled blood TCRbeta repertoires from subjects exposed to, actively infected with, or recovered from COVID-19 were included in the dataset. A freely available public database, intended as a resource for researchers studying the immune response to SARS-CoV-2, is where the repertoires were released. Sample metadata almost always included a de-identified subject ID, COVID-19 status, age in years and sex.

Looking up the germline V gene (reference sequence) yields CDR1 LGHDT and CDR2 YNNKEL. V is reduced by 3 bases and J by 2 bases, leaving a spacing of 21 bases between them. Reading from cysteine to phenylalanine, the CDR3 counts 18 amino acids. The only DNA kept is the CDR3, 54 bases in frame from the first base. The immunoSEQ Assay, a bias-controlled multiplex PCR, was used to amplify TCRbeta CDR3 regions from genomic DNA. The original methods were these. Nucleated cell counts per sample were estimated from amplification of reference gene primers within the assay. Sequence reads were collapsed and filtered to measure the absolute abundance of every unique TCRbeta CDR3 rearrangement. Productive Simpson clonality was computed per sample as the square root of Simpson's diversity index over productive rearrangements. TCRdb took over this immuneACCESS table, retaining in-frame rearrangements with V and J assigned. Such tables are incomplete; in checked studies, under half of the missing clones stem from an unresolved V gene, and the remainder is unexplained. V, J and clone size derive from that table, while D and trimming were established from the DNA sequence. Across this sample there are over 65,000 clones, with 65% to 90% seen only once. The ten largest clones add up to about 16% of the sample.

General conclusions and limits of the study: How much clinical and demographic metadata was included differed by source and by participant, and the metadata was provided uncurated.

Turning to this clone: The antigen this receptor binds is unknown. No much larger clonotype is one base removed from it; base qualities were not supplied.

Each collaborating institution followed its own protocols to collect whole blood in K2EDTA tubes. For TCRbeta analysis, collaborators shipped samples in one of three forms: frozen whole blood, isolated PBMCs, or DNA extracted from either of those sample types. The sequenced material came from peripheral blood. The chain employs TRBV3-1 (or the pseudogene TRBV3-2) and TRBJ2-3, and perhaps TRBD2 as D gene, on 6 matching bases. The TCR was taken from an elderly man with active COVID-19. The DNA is TGTGCCAGCAGCCAGGTTTTATTTAGCGGCACTTCCACAGATACGCAGTATTTT. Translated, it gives CASSQVLFSGTSTDTQYF.